The TCR beta chain under discussion was sequenced for a study of blood T cell repertoires in COVID-19. Study summary: Researchers got acute and convalescent COVID-19 samples from the United States, Italy and Spain. The analysed material was cDNA or gDNA that came from T cells, B-cell-depleted T cells, or PBMCs.

The J segment lost 5 bases and the V segment lost 5 bases, leaving 7 bases of the junction unmatched. The CDR3 has 15 amino acids. The germline gives CDR1 SEHNR, CDR2 FQNEAQ (reference sequence). In the source study's methods: Amplifying reference gene primers gave estimates of nucleated cell counts. Here immunoSEQ multiplex PCR was the method, and the copy in TCRdb shows in-frame clones only, minus some. That table is the source of V, J and clone size, and D and trimming were worked out from the DNA. Among 25,000 to 30,000 clones listed, 75% to 90% were seen once. This TCR derives from a human donor with acute or convalescent COVID-19. The donor label of this sample is uncertain. The source material was peripheral blood. This rearrangement joins TRBV7-9 to TRBJ2-5, with 11 bases that match TRBD2. CDR3 amino acids: CASSGGSGGVETQYF. The CDR3 coding sequence is TGTGCCAGCAGCGGCGGTAGCGGGGGGGTCGAGACCCAGTACTTC.